This T cell receptor (beta chain) was captured in a study of blood T cell repertoires in COVID-19. Germline V gene sequence: CDR1 SGHTA, CDR2 FQGNSA. With 5 bases removed from V and 2 bases from J, the gap between germline ends came to 9 bases. There are 13 residues in the CDR3. This clone appeared once. In the source study's methods: Cell counts per sample came from amplifying reference gene primers. Libraries were prepared by immunoSEQ multiplex PCR; TCRdb keeps only in-frame clonotypes and omits some of them. The V and J calls and clone size were taken over from that table, and D and trimming were inferred from the DNA. The repertoire includes 250,000 to 350,000 clones, 75% to 90% of them detected once, and roughly 6.1% sits in the top ten.

The J gene is TRBJ1-2, the V gene TRBV7-2; D not certain. The specimen was peripheral blood. The TCR sequence derives from a woman aged 45-65 years with COVID-19, enrolled during active disease. DNA for the CDR3: TGTGCCAGCAGCCCGAGGTGGAACTATGGCTACACCTTC. Translation: CASSPRWNYGYTF.